What follows are 13 T cell receptor beta chains derived from one specimen sequenced in a study of T cells after yellow fever vaccination. Each CDR3 protein gets one entry after TCRdb re-called the 5' RACE reads with MiXCR. The table records nearly 550,000 distinct CDR3 sequences, less than 20% of them present only once. This specimen consisted of PBMCs, obtained 15 days after the yellow fever booster vaccination. These receptor sequences come from a young man who received the YFV17D yellow fever vaccine.

The chain employs TRBV20-1 and TRBJ1-1; D ambiguous. CDR3 size: 12 residues. V lost 5 bases, J lost 5 bases, and 12 bases lay in between. The germline V gene encodes CDR1 DFQATT and CDR2 SNEGSKA (reference sequence). Here the CDR3 DNA reads TGCAGTGCTTATAATGGACGGACTGAAGCTTTCTTT. This sequence encodes CSAYNGRTEAFF.

The chain recombines TRBV15 with TRBJ1-1; D is uncertain. CDR1 LNHNV and CDR2 YYDKDF come from the germline V gene (reference sequence). Trimming removed 3 bases from V and 1 base from J, with 6 bases in between. The CDR3 consists of 13 residues. CDR3 region: CATSSYKNTEAFF. The CDR3 region has the DNA TGTGCCACCAGCAGTTACAAGAACACTGAAGCTTTCTTT.

V and J are TRBV20-1 and TRBJ2-7, with TRBD2 matching 11 bases. Looked up from germline, CDR1 is DFQATT and CDR2 is SNEGSKA (reference sequence). CDR3 length: 15 amino acids. The V and J ends lost 0 bases and 5 bases, in that order; junction bases with no gene match: 6. The DNA for the CDR3 is TGCAGTGCTAGAGATACTAGCGGGAGTCCCCACGAGCAGTACTTC. It yields the protein CSARDTSGSPHEQYF.

The rearrangement links TRBV20-1 to TRBJ2-1; D tentatively fits TRBD1 or TRBD2 (5 bases each). Germline V gene sequence: CDR1 DFQATT, CDR2 SNEGSKA (reference sequence). Trimming left V 0 bases short and J 9 bases short, with 12 bases between. CDR3 length equals 13 residues. The CDR3 protein is CSARETGDGEQFF. The CDR3 DNA reads as TGCAGTGCTAGAGAAACTGGGGACGGTGAGCAGTTCTTC.

This clonotype has only a few counts. J is TRBJ2-5 and V is TRBV7-6; 7 bases fit TRBD2. V lost 5 bases to trimming and J lost 5 bases; unmatched junction nucleotides: 14. The CDR3 runs 16 residues. CDR1 is SGHVS and CDR2 is FNYEAQ in the germline V gene. The CDR3 is CASSQLGTTSGETQYF. The CDR3 DNA is TGTGCCAGCAGCCAACTAGGGACTACCTCTGGGGAGACCCAGTACTTC.

This clonotype has more than one count but fewer than ten. The CDR3 sequence is CASTGGTATGELFF. The CDR3 bases are TGTGCCAGCACCGGAGGGACAGCCACCGGGGAGCTGTTTTTT. The chain couples TRBV12-3 or TRBV12-4 to TRBJ2-2; possible D gene TRBD1, 7 bases. V was clipped by 7 bases and J by 4 bases, with 13 bases between them. This CDR3 is built from 14 residues.

The chain is built from TRBV6-2 or TRBV6-3 and TRBJ2-6; D is ambiguous. The V end was cut by 4 bases, the J end by 4 bases, with 5 bases between. The germline V gene encodes CDR1 MNHEY and CDR2 SVGEGT. The length of the CDR3 is 13 residues. Here the CDR3 reads CASSSEGANVLTF. The CDR3 bases are TGTGCCAGCAGTTCGGAAGGGGCCAACGTCCTGACTTTC.

There are a few counts of this clonotype. The chain couples TRBV4-3 to TRBJ1-1; no clear D. Germline assignment: CDR1 LGHNA and CDR2 YSLEER. Trimming removed 3 bases at V and 1 base at J, with 12 bases between. The CDR3 is 15 residues long. The CDR3 is CASSQETEGNTEAFF. In DNA form, the CDR3 reads TGCGCCAGCAGCCAGGAGACGGAGGGGAACACTGAAGCTTTCTTT.

The chain has TRBV6-2 or TRBV6-3 and TRBJ2-1, with TRBD2 matching 10 bases. From germline, CDR1 is MNHEY and CDR2 SVGEGT. The CDR3 is 18 amino acids. With 4 bases clipped from V and 2 bases from J, the junction kept 11 bases outside the gene matches. The DNA of the CDR3 is TGTGCCAGCAGTTGGACCTTAGCGGGAGGAAGCGCCTACAATGAGCAGTTCTTC. Its translation is CASSWTLAGGSAYNEQFF.

This clonotype was seen a handful of times. The rearrangement uses TRBV7-2 and TRBJ2-4; D not certain. Trimming shortened V by 1 base and J by 0 bases, and 10 bases separated the two germline ends. CDR1 and CDR2 from the germline V gene are SGHTA and FQGNSA. The CDR3 extends over 16 amino acids. CDR3 in amino acids: CASSLGEGLAKNIQYF. The DNA of the CDR3 is TGTGCCAGCAGCTTAGGGGAAGGGCTAGCCAAAAACATTCAGTACTTC.

The chain links TRBV7-2 to TRBJ1-3; no definite D call. CDR3 length: 14 amino acids. From germline, CDR1 is SGHTA and CDR2 FQGNSA. With 5 bases removed from V and 7 bases from J, the gap between germline ends came to 15 bases. The chain's CDR3 is CASSPGLSPNTIYF. In nucleotides, the CDR3 is TGTGCCAGCAGCCCCGGCCTTTCCCCCAACACCATATATTTT.

This clonotype was recorded at least ten times. The J gene is TRBJ1-5, the V gene TRBV5-5; D is uncertain. With 1 base removed from V and 7 bases from J, the gap between germline ends came to 15 bases. Per germline, CDR1 SGHKS and CDR2 YYEKEE (reference sequence). The CDR3 has 15 residues. The CDR3: CASSLTVQKGQPQHF. DNA of the CDR3: TGTGCCAGCAGCTTGACAGTCCAGAAGGGACAGCCCCAGCATTTT.

This rearrangement joins TRBV19 to TRBJ2-5; D is uncertain. CDR1 and CDR2 from the germline V gene are LNHDA and SQIVND (reference sequence). The CDR3 is 12 residues long. The germline V and J ends were trimmed by 5 bases and 5 bases, with 9 bases remaining between them. This CDR3 is CASSDFGETQYF. The DNA of the CDR3 is TGTGCCAGTAGTGATTTTGGTGAGACCCAGTACTTC.